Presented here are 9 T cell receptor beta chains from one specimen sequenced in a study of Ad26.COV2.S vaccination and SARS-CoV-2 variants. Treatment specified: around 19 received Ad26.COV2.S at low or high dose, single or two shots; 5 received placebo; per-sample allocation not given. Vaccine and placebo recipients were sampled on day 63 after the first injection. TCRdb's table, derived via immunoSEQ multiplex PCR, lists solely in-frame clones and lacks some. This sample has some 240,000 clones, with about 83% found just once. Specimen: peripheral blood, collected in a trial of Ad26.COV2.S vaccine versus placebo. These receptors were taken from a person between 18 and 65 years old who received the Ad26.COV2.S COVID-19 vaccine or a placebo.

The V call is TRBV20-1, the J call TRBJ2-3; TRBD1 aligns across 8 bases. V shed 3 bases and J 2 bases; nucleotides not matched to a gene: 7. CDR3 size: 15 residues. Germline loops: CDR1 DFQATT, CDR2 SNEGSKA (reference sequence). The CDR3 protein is CSASVQGAHTDTQYF. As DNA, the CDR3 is TGCAGTGCTAGTGTGCAGGGGGCGCACACAGATACGCAGTATTTT.

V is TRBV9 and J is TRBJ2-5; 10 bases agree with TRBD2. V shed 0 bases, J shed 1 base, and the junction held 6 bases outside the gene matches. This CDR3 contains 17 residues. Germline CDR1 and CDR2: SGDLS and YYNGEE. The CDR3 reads CASSVAASGGFQETQYF. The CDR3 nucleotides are TGTGCCAGCAGCGTAGCTGCTAGCGGGGGATTCCAAGAGACCCAGTACTTC.

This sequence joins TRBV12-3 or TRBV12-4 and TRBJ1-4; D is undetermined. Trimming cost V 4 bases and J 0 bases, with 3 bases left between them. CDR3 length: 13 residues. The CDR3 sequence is CASSYSTNEKLFF. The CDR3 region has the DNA TGTGCCAGCAGTTATTCAACTAATGAAAAACTGTTTTTT.

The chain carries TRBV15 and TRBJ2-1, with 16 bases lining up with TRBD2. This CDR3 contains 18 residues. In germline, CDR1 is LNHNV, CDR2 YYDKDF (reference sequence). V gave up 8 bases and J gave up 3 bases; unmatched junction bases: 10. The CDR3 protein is CATGPGTSGRGLYNEQFF. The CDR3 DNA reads TGTGCCACCGGTCCCGGGACTAGCGGGAGGGGACTCTACAATGAGCAGTTCTTC.

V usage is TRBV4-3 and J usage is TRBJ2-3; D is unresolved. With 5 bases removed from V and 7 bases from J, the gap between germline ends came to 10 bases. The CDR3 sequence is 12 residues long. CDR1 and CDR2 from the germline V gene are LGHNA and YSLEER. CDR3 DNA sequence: TGCGCCAGCAGCATTCGAGGTAATACGCAGTATTTT. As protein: CASSIRGNTQYF.

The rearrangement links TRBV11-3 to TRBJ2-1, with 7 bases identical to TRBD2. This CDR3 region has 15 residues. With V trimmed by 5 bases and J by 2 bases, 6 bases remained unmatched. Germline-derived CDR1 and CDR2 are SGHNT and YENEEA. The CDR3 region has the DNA TGTGCCAGCAGCCCCTTCGCGGGAGCCTACAATGAGCAGTTCTTC. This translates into CASSPFAGAYNEQFF.

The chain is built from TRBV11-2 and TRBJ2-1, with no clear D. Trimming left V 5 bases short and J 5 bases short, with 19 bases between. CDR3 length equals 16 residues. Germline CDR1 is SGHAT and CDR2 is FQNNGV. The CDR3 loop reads CASSRAATQPNNEQFF. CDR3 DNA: TGTGCCAGCAGCAGGGCGGCTACTCAACCAAACAATGAGCAGTTCTTC. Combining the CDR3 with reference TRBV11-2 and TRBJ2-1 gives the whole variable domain EAGVAQSPRYKIIEKRQSVAFWCNPISGHATLYWYQQILGQGPKLLIQFQNNGVVDDSQLPKDRFSAERLKGVDSTLKIQPAKLEDSAVYLCASSRAATQPNNEQFFGPGTRLTVL.

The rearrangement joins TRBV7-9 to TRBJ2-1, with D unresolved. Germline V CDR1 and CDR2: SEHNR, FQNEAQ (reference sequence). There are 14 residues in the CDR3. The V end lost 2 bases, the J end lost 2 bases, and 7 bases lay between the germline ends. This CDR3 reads CASSLKAAYNEQFF. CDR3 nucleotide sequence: TGTGCCAGCAGCTTAAAGGCTGCCTACAATGAGCAGTTCTTC.

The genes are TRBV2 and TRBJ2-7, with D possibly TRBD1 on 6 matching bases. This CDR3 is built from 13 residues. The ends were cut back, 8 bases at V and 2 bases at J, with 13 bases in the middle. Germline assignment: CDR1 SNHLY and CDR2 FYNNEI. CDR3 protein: CASGTSSAYEQYF. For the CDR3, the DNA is TGTGCCAGCGGGACAAGTTCCGCCTACGAGCAGTACTTC.